These T cell receptor beta chains were read from a single sample in a study of blood T cell repertoires in COVID-19. Sequencing was performed with immunoSEQ multiplex PCR; in TCRdb, only in-frame clones are kept and a portion is missing. The sample yields some 150,000 clones, approximately 84% seen once. The sequenced material came from peripheral blood. These receptors originate from a human donor in a cohort sampled during active COVID-19. CDR3s include the opening cysteine and the closing phenylalanine or tryptophan. The D gene is left open where the match is weak. Clone size, where shown, is once, few, many, or a class for clones that have expanded.

CDR3 DNA: TGTGCCAGCACCTCGGACAGGGGGCGTTGGGAGACCCAGTACTTC
CDR3 protein: CASTSDRGRWETQYF
D gene: TRBD1
V gene: TRBV7-2
clone size: .
J gene: TRBJ2-5
CDR3 length: 15

CDR3 DNA: TGTGCCAGTAGTTCAGCACAGCACCGTCGGTACTTCGGCTACACCTTC
CDR3 protein: CASSSAQHRRYFGYTF
D gene: .
V gene: TRBV19
clone size: .
J gene: TRBJ1-2
CDR3 length: 16

CDR3 DNA: TGTGCCAGCAGCCCCCAGACAGGGAGTAACTATGGCTACACCTTC
CDR3 protein: CASSPQTGSNYGYTF
D gene: TRBD1
V gene: TRBV7-3
clone size: .
J gene: TRBJ1-2
CDR3 length: 15

CDR3 DNA: TGTGCCAGCAGCAGGGTGAACGAGCAGTACTTC
CDR3 protein: CASSRVNEQYF
D gene: .
V gene: TRBV6-5
clone size: .
J gene: TRBJ2-7
CDR3 length: 11

CDR3 DNA: TGTGCCAGCAGTTTAGTACACAGCAATCAGCCCCAGCATTTT
CDR3 protein: CASSLVHSNQPQHF
D gene: .
V gene: TRBV27
clone size: .
J gene: TRBJ1-5
CDR3 length: 14

CDR3 DNA: TGTGCCAGCAGCCAAGACAGGGGGCGAAACACTGAAGCTTTCTTT
CDR3 protein: CASSQDRGRNTEAFF
D gene: TRBD1
V gene: TRBV14
clone size: .
J gene: TRBJ1-1
CDR3 length: 15

CDR3 DNA: TGCGCCAGCCAAGAACCCGGTCCCGGGGAGCTGTTTTTT
CDR3 protein: CASQEPGPGELFF
D gene: .
V gene: TRBV5-1
clone size: .
J gene: TRBJ2-2
CDR3 length: 13

CDR3 DNA: TGCGCCAGCAGCACGGACGGGACACATGAAAAACTGTTTTTT
CDR3 protein: CASSTDGTHEKLFF
D gene: .
V gene: TRBV5-1
clone size: .
J gene: TRBJ1-4
CDR3 length: 14

CDR3 DNA: TGCAGTGCTAGAGATGTGCGGCAGCAGTACTTC
CDR3 protein: CSARDVRQQYF
D gene: .
V gene: TRBV20-1
clone size: .
J gene: TRBJ2-7
CDR3 length: 11

CDR3 DNA: TGTGCCAGCAGCTTAAGGGGGCGCACTGAAGCTTTCTTT
CDR3 protein: CASSLRGRTEAFF
D gene: .
V gene: TRBV7-3
clone size: .
J gene: TRBJ1-1
CDR3 length: 13

CDR3 DNA: TGCGCCAGCAGCCCACCGGGGGGCCAGCAGTACTTC
CDR3 protein: CASSPPGGQQYF
D gene: .
V gene: TRBV5-1
clone size: .
J gene: TRBJ2-7
CDR3 length: 12

CDR3 DNA: TGTGCCAGCAGCGGACGGGGGGCCCGGCAAGAGACCCAGTACTTC
CDR3 protein: CASSGRGARQETQYF
D gene: .
V gene: TRBV6-5
clone size: .
J gene: TRBJ2-5
CDR3 length: 15

CDR3 DNA: TGTGCCAGCAGTTTGGCAGGCTCCTACGAGCAGTACTTC
CDR3 protein: CASSLAGSYEQYF
D gene: .
V gene: TRBV27
clone size: .
J gene: TRBJ2-7
CDR3 length: 13

CDR3 DNA: TGTGCCAGCAGCCTGGGACTAGCGGGGGGGAATCCATACGGGAAGTTCTTC
CDR3 protein: CASSLGLAGGNPYGKFF
D gene: TRBD2
V gene: TRBV5-5
clone size: .
J gene: TRBJ2-1
CDR3 length: 17

CDR3 DNA: TGTGCCAGCAGGGGGCGGACAGGGGTGGGAGGAGAGCAGTACTTC
CDR3 protein: CASRGRTGVGGEQYF
D gene: TRBD1
V gene: TRBV5-6
clone size: .
J gene: TRBJ2-7
CDR3 length: 15

CDR3 DNA: TGTGCCAGCAGCTCGGGACTAGCGGGGGGCGGTCTAGGAGAGACCCAGTACTTC
CDR3 protein: CASSSGLAGGGLGETQYF
D gene: TRBD2
V gene: TRBV5-8
clone size: .
J gene: TRBJ2-5
CDR3 length: 18

CDR3 DNA: TGTGCCAGCAGCTTAGGGGGCTTAACCCAAGAGACCCAGTACTTC
CDR3 protein: CASSLGGLTQETQYF
D gene: .
V gene: TRBV7-2
clone size: .
J gene: TRBJ2-5
CDR3 length: 15

CDR3 DNA: TGTGCCAGCAGCTCCCTCAGGGGGCTGAACACTGAAGCTTTCTTT
CDR3 protein: CASSSLRGLNTEAFF
D gene: TRBD1
V gene: TRBV5-6
clone size: .
J gene: TRBJ1-1
CDR3 length: 15

CDR3 DNA: TGTGCCAGCAGTCATCAAAGAGGAGGGGTCGGCAATCAGCCCCAGCATTTT
CDR3 protein: CASSHQRGGVGNQPQHF
D gene: .
V gene: TRBV27
clone size: .
J gene: TRBJ1-5
CDR3 length: 17

CDR3 DNA: TGTGCCAGCAGCCAAGAAGGGACAGGGGGTAATTCACCCCTCCACTTT
CDR3 protein: CASSQEGTGGNSPLHF
D gene: TRBD1
V gene: TRBV4-2
clone size: .
J gene: TRBJ1-6
CDR3 length: 16

CDR3 DNA: TGTGCCAGCAGCTTGGTACAGACTAATTCACCCCTCCACTTT
CDR3 protein: CASSLVQTNSPLHF
D gene: .
V gene: TRBV7-9
clone size: .
J gene: TRBJ1-6
CDR3 length: 14

CDR3 DNA: TGTGCCAGCAGCCCCGAGACAGGGCCGAACACCGGGGAGCTGTTTTTT
CDR3 protein: CASSPETGPNTGELFF
D gene: TRBD1
V gene: TRBV3-1/TRBV3-2
clone size: .
J gene: TRBJ2-2
CDR3 length: 16

CDR3 DNA: TGCGCCAGCAGCTTGGCCACAGGGGGCCGGTACAATGAGCAGTTCTTC
CDR3 protein: CASSLATGGRYNEQFF
D gene: TRBD1
V gene: TRBV5-1
clone size: .
J gene: TRBJ2-1
CDR3 length: 16

CDR3 DNA: TGTGCCAGCGTCGCGGCGGGGGCACGCGATGGCTACACCTTC
CDR3 protein: CASVAAGARDGYTF
D gene: .
V gene: TRBV28
clone size: .
J gene: TRBJ1-2
CDR3 length: 14

CDR3 DNA: TGTGCCAGCAGGGAGGACACCGGGGAGCTGTTTTTT
CDR3 protein: CASREDTGELFF
D gene: .
V gene: TRBV2
clone size: few
J gene: TRBJ2-2
CDR3 length: 12

CDR3 DNA: TGCGCCAGCAGCCACCCCCCTGGGGGGGTTGATGGCTACACCTTC
CDR3 protein: CASSHPPGGVDGYTF
D gene: .
V gene: TRBV4-1
clone size: .
J gene: TRBJ1-2
CDR3 length: 15

CDR3 DNA: TGTGCCAGCAGTCGGACAGCGAACACTGAAGCTTTCTTT
CDR3 protein: CASSRTANTEAFF
D gene: .
V gene: TRBV6-5
clone size: .
J gene: TRBJ1-1
CDR3 length: 13

CDR3 DNA: TGTGCTTCCCGAGGGGGGGGAACCTACAATGAGCAGTTCTTC
CDR3 protein: CASRGGGTYNEQFF
D gene: .
V gene: TRBV7-2
clone size: .
J gene: TRBJ2-1
CDR3 length: 14

CDR3 DNA: TGTGCCAGCAGCTTAGTCTTCAGGGAGGGCACTGAAGCTTTCTTT
CDR3 protein: CASSLVFREGTEAFF
D gene: .
V gene: TRBV7-9
clone size: .
J gene: TRBJ1-1
CDR3 length: 15

CDR3 DNA: TGTGCCAGTAGTATGTACGGCGCGGCCTCCTACGAGCAGTACTTC
CDR3 protein: CASSMYGAASYEQYF
D gene: .
V gene: TRBV19
clone size: .
J gene: TRBJ2-7
CDR3 length: 15

CDR3 DNA: TGTGCCAGCAGTGGGGGTCCCGGGACAGGGAATAACGGCTACACCTTC
CDR3 protein: CASSGGPGTGNNGYTF
D gene: TRBD1
V gene: TRBV2
clone size: .
J gene: TRBJ1-2
CDR3 length: 16

CDR3 DNA: TGTGCTAGTGGTTTGGTACTTATAACCGACAGGGGAGAGAGCTACACCTTC
CDR3 protein: CASGLVLITDRGESYTF
D gene: TRBD1
V gene: TRBV12-5
clone size: .
J gene: TRBJ1-2
CDR3 length: 17

CDR3 DNA: TGCGCCAGCAGCTTAGGACAGGGGCCAACCTACGAGCAGTACTTC
CDR3 protein: CASSLGQGPTYEQYF
D gene: TRBD1
V gene: TRBV5-1
clone size: .
J gene: TRBJ2-7
CDR3 length: 15

CDR3 DNA: TGTGCCAGCAGAACTAGCGGGGGGGCAGATACGCAGTATTTT
CDR3 protein: CASRTSGGADTQYF
D gene: TRBD2
V gene: TRBV7-2
clone size: .
J gene: TRBJ2-3
CDR3 length: 14

CDR3 DNA: TGCAGCGTCGGGACAGGCGTACCGAACACTGAAGCTTTCTTT
CDR3 protein: CSVGTGVPNTEAFF
D gene: TRBD1
V gene: TRBV29-1
clone size: once
J gene: TRBJ1-1
CDR3 length: 14

CDR3 DNA: TGTGCCAGCAGGGGAGCGGGACAGGGAATTGGCTACACCTTC
CDR3 protein: CASRGAGQGIGYTF
D gene: TRBD1
V gene: TRBV28
clone size: .
J gene: TRBJ1-2
CDR3 length: 14

CDR3 DNA: TGTGCCAGTAAACCCCAGCACTTGGGGGGAACAGATACGCAGTATTTT
CDR3 protein: CASKPQHLGGTDTQYF
D gene: .
V gene: TRBV19
clone size: once
J gene: TRBJ2-3
CDR3 length: 16

CDR3 DNA: TGTGCCAGTTCACAGCTAACTAACACTGAAGCTTTCTTT
CDR3 protein: CASSQLTNTEAFF
D gene: .
V gene: TRBV6-5
clone size: .
J gene: TRBJ1-1
CDR3 length: 13

CDR3 DNA: TGTGCCAGCAGCCGGCCAGGGGAAAATTCACCCCTCCACTTT
CDR3 protein: CASSRPGENSPLHF
D gene: .
V gene: TRBV3-1/TRBV3-2
clone size: few
J gene: TRBJ1-6
CDR3 length: 14

CDR3 DNA: TGTGCCAGCAGCAAGGGACTAGCGGGGGCGAGAAAGACCCAGTACTTC
CDR3 protein: CASSKGLAGARKTQYF
D gene: TRBD2
V gene: TRBV11-2
clone size: .
J gene: TRBJ2-5
CDR3 length: 16

CDR3 DNA: TGTGCCAGCAGTCCAGACAGGATCAATCAGCCCCAGCATTTT
CDR3 protein: CASSPDRINQPQHF
D gene: .
V gene: TRBV2
clone size: .
J gene: TRBJ1-5
CDR3 length: 14

CDR3 DNA: TGTGCCAGCAGCCGACTTTCCGGGGAGCTGTTTTTT
CDR3 protein: CASSRLSGELFF
D gene: .
V gene: TRBV2
clone size: few
J gene: TRBJ2-2
CDR3 length: 12

CDR3 DNA: TGTGCCAGCAGCCCCGGTGGGACAGGGGCCTCGGAGCTGTTTTTT
CDR3 protein: CASSPGGTGASELFF
D gene: TRBD1
V gene: TRBV6-5
clone size: .
J gene: TRBJ2-2
CDR3 length: 15

CDR3 DNA: TGTGCCAGCAGTTACGGGGACAGCCGAACCATATACGAGCAGTACTTC
CDR3 protein: CASSYGDSRTIYEQYF
D gene: TRBD1
V gene: TRBV6-5
clone size: once
J gene: TRBJ2-7
CDR3 length: 16

CDR3 DNA: TGTGCCAGCTCCTTAGCGGGATTAGCAGAGACCCAGTACTTC
CDR3 protein: CASSLAGLAETQYF
D gene: TRBD2
V gene: TRBV18
clone size: .
J gene: TRBJ2-5
CDR3 length: 14

CDR3 DNA: TGTGCCAGCAGTGACAGGGTCACCTACAATGAGCAGTTCTTC
CDR3 protein: CASSDRVTYNEQFF
D gene: TRBD1
V gene: TRBV6-6
clone size: .
J gene: TRBJ2-1
CDR3 length: 14

CDR3 DNA: TGTGCCAGCAGCCCGCGACAGGGGTTGGACACCGGGGAGCTGTTTTTT
CDR3 protein: CASSPRQGLDTGELFF
D gene: TRBD1
V gene: TRBV3-1/TRBV3-2
clone size: .
J gene: TRBJ2-2
CDR3 length: 16

CDR3 DNA: TGTGCCAGCAGCTTAGGGGACAGACAGAACACTGAAGCTTTCTTT
CDR3 protein: CASSLGDRQNTEAFF
D gene: TRBD1
V gene: TRBV7-2
clone size: .
J gene: TRBJ1-1
CDR3 length: 15

CDR3 DNA: TGCGCCAGCAGCTCGGGACTAGCGGGGGGGCTCGACGAGCAGTACTTC
CDR3 protein: CASSSGLAGGLDEQYF
D gene: TRBD2
V gene: TRBV5-1
clone size: once
J gene: TRBJ2-7
CDR3 length: 16

CDR3 DNA: TGTGCCAGCAGTTTTTCCGGGACAGGGGGCCGAAATGAGCAGTTCTTC
CDR3 protein: CASSFSGTGGRNEQFF
D gene: TRBD1
V gene: TRBV27
clone size: .
J gene: TRBJ2-1
CDR3 length: 16

CDR3 DNA: TGTGCCAGCAGCTTGGAGCTTAACGAGCAGTACTTC
CDR3 protein: CASSLELNEQYF
D gene: .
V gene: TRBV11-1
clone size: .
J gene: TRBJ2-7
CDR3 length: 12

CDR3 DNA: TGTGCCAGTAGTATTCTCGGGGAGCTGTTTTTT
CDR3 protein: CASSILGELFF
D gene: .
V gene: TRBV19
clone size: .
J gene: TRBJ2-2
CDR3 length: 11

CDR3 DNA: TGTGCCAGCAGCCCCGTTGACAGGGATTACACCGGGGAGCTGTTTTTT
CDR3 protein: CASSPVDRDYTGELFF
D gene: TRBD1
V gene: TRBV4-2
clone size: .
J gene: TRBJ2-2
CDR3 length: 16

CDR3 DNA: TGTGCCAGCAGTTTTTCCCGACTCACAGATACGCAGTATTTT
CDR3 protein: CASSFSRLTDTQYF
D gene: .
V gene: TRBV27
clone size: .
J gene: TRBJ2-3
CDR3 length: 14